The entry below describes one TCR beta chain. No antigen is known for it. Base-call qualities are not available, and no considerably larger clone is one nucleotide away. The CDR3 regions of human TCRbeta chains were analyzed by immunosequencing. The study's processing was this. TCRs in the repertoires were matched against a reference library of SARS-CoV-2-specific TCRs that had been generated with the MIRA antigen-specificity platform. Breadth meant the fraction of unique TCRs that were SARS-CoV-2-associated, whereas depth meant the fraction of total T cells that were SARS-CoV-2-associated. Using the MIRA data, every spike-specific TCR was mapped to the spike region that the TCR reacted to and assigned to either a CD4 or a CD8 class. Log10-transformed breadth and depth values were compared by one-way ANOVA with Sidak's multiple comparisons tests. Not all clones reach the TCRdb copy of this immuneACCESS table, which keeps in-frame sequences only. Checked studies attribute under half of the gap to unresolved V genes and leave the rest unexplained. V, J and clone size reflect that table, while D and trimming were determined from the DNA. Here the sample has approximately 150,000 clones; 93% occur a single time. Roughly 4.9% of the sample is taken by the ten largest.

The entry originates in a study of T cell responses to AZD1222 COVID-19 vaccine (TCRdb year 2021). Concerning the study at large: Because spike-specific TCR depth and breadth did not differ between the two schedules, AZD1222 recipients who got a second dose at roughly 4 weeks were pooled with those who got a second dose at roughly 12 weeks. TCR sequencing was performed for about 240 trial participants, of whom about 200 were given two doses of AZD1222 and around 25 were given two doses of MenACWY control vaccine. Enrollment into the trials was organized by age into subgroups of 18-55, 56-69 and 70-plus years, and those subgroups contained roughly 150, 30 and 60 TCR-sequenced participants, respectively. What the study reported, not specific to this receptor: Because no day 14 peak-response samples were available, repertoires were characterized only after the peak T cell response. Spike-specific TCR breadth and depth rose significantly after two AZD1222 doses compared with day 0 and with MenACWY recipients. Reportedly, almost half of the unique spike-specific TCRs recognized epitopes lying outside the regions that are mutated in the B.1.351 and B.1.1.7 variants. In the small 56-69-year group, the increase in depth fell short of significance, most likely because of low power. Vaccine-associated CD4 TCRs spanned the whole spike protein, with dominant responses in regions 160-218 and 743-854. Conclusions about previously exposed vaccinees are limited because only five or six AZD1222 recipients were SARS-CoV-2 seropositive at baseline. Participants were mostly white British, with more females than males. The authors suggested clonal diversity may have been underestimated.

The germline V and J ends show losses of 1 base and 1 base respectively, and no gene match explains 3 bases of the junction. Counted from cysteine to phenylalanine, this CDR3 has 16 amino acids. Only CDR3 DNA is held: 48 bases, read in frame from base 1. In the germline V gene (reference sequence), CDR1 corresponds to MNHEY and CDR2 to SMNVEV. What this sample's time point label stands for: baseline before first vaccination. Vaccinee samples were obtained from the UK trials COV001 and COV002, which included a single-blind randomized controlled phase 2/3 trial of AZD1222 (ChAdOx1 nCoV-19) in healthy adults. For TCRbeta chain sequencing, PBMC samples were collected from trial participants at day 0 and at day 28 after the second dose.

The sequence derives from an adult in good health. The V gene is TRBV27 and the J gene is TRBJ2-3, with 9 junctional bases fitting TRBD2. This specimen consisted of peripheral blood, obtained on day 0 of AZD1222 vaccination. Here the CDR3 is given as CASSLWVAGGTDTQYF. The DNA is TGTGCCAGCAGTTTATGGGTAGCGGGAGGCACAGATACGCAGTATTTT.